This entry concerns a single TCR beta chain. Participants' reported clinical history set cohort assignment. This specimen comes from a study of blood T cell repertoires in COVID-19. Whole-study context: Both acute and convalescent COVID-19 samples were obtained from the United States, Italy and Spain.

Using immunoSEQ multiplex PCR, the repertoire was profiled, and TCRdb retains in-frame clones only, with some absent. Seen here are a few hundred thousand clones, roughly nine tenths observed once, and the top ten hold 0.9% to 1.1%. Germline lookup yields CDR1 SNHLY and CDR2 FYNNEI. Trimming stripped 2 bases from V and 4 bases from J, with 9 bases between. This CDR3 spans 14 amino acids. The V call is TRBV2, the J call TRBJ1-5; D is unresolved. The sample taken for sequencing was PBMCs or T cells enriched from blood (not recorded which). This TCR derives from a man aged 18 to 35 who had recovered from COVID-19. CDR3 sequence reads: CASSETGSNQPQHF. The CDR3 DNA reads as TGTGCCAGCAGTGAAACCGGGAGTAATCAGCCCCAGCATTTT.